Presented here are 6 T cell receptor beta chains from one specimen sequenced in a study of T cell responses to AZD1222 COVID-19 vaccine. Only in-frame clones appear in the TCRdb table, and some are missing; sequencing was by immunoSEQ multiplex PCR. The data show approximately 150,000 clones, approximately 90% seen once. Sequencing was performed on peripheral blood, taken on day 0 of AZD1222 vaccination. These receptors were taken from an adult in good health.

This chain uses TRBV9 with TRBJ2-1; D could derive from TRBD1 or TRBD2 (5 bases each). CDR3 length: 16 residues. The V end lost 5 bases, the J end lost 0 bases, and 15 bases lay between the germline ends. The germline gives CDR1 SGDLS, CDR2 YYNGEE. Written as DNA, the CDR3 is TGTGCCAGCAGTCTTGGGGGAGTCGGCTCCTACAATGAGCAGTTCTTC. Translating gives CASSLGGVGSYNEQFF.

V gene TRBV18 combines with J gene TRBJ1-6; 10 bases map to TRBD1. CDR1 is KGHSH, CDR2 LQKENI, per germline. The CDR3 consists of 17 residues. V trimming: 3 bases; J trimming: 10 bases; junction bases outside the gene matches: 12. The chain's CDR3 is CASSPVPGQGSGSPLHF. As DNA, the CDR3 is TGTGCCAGCTCACCTGTCCCGGGACAGGGGTCAGGATCACCCCTCCACTTT.

The chain carries TRBV6-4 and TRBJ2-1; 10 bases are a match to TRBD1. V gave up 2 bases and J gave up 4 bases; unmatched junction bases: 8. This CDR3 has 17 amino acids. Per the germline V gene, CDR1 is MRHNA and CDR2 is SNTAGT. The CDR3 protein is CASSDNRRDRGYNEQFF. The DNA for the CDR3 is TGTGCCAGCAGTGACAACCGCCGGGACAGGGGATACAATGAGCAGTTCTTC.

The chain couples TRBV27 to TRBJ2-2, with D perhaps matching TRBD1 (5 bases). Germline values: CDR1 MNHEY, CDR2 SMNVEV (reference sequence). The CDR3 spans 18 residues. V was cut by 2 bases and J by 6 bases, with 22 bases left in between. CDR3 protein: CASSLRFRSQGFPGELFF. The CDR3 DNA sequence: TGTGCCAGCAGTTTAAGGTTCCGAAGTCAGGGATTCCCCGGGGAGCTGTTTTTT.

This clone was recorded once. This chain links TRBV27 with TRBJ1-2; D perhaps matches TRBD1 (5 bases). The CDR3 is 15 residues long. CDR1 MNHEY and CDR2 SMNVEV come from the germline V gene (reference sequence). Trimming pared 9 bases from V and 8 bases from J, leaving 25 bases between. CDR3 in amino acids: CARIISGTAPGGYTF. The CDR3 DNA reads TGTGCCAGAATAATCTCCGGGACGGCCCCGGGCGGCTACACCTTC.

The chain employs TRBV3-1 (or the pseudogene TRBV3-2) and TRBJ2-5, with D perhaps matching TRBD2 (5 bases). The CDR3 contains 15 residues. The germline V gene encodes CDR1 LGHDT and CDR2 YNNKEL (reference sequence). Trimming stripped 2 bases from V and 2 bases from J, with 12 bases between. Written as DNA, the CDR3 is TGTGCCAGCAGCCAACAAGGACTCGCACAAGAGACCCAGTACTTC. Protein: CASSQQGLAQETQYF.